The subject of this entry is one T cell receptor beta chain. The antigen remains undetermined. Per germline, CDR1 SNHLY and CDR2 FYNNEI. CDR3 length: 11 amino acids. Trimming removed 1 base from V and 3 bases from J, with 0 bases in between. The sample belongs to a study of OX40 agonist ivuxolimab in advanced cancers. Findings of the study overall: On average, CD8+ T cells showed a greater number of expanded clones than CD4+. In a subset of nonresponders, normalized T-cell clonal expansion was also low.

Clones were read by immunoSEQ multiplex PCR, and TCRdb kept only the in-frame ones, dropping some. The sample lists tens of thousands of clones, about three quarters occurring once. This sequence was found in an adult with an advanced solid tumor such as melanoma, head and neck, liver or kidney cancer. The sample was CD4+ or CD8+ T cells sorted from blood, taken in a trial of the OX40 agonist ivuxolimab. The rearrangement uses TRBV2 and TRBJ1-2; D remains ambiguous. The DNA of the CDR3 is TGTGCCAGCAGTGAAGACTATGGCTACACCTTC. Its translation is CASSEDYGYTF.